These 17 T cell receptor beta chains originate from one sample sequenced in a study of T-cell reconstitution after alpha-beta-depleted transplantation in children. Researchers prepared the TCRbeta library using unique molecular identifiers, the study reports. TCRdb passed the PCR reads through MiXCR, listing each CDR3 protein once. The sample yields roughly 500,000 distinct CDR3 sequences, under 15% seen once. The sequences come from PBMCs from the stem cell graft donor, collected from the stem cell graft. The source is a human donor who donated a stem cell graft to a child with combined immunodeficiency.

The rearrangement joins TRBV12-3 or TRBV12-4 to TRBJ2-1, with TRBD1 matching over 9 bases. The CDR3 spans 15 residues. Trimming cost V 6 bases and J 3 bases; bases outside gene matches: 6. The CDR3 protein is CASRPGTGLYNEQFF. CDR3 nucleotide sequence: TGTGCCAGCAGGCCAGGGACAGGGCTCTACAATGAGCAGTTCTTC.

In its sample, this clonotype was seen many times. The chain carries TRBV29-1 and TRBJ2-7, with 7 positions matching TRBD2. CDR3 size: 13 residues. The V gene's germline CDR1 is SQVTM and CDR2 ANQGSEA. J lost 5 bases, V lost 4 bases, and 8 bases had no gene match. CDR3 region: CSVAGGGGHEQYF. The CDR3 bases are TGCAGCGTTGCTGGCGGGGGTGGACACGAGCAGTACTTC.

There are a few counts of this clonotype. This chain joins TRBV5-1 and TRBJ2-2; 11 bases fit TRBD1. The CDR3 is made up of 15 amino acids. Per the germline V gene, CDR1 is SGHRS and CDR2 is YFSETQ. V gave up 5 bases and J gave up 4 bases; unmatched junction bases: 4. For the CDR3, the DNA is TGCGCCAGCAGGCGGACAGGGGGCCTCACCGGGGAGCTGTTTTTT. Its protein is CASRRTGGLTGELFF.

This clonotype was counted between two and nine times. Germline and junction disagree at one end, which may indicate a read error. V is TRBV7-9 and J is TRBJ2-5; weak D call: TRBD2 (5 bases). CDR1 is SEHNR, CDR2 FQNEAQ, per germline (reference sequence). CDR3 length equals 12 residues. The CDR3 here is CASSLQPADQYF. The CDR3 DNA reads as TGTGCGAGCAGCTTGCAGCCAGCGGACCAGTACTTC.

This clonotype was seen ten or more times. This chain joins TRBV4-2 and TRBJ2-7; D might be TRBD1 (6 bases). The CDR3 totals 14 residues. Germline CDR1 LGHNA, CDR2 YNFKEQ. V lost 3 bases and J 2 bases, leaving 11 bases between the germline ends. CDR3 protein: CASSHRDTTYEQYF. CDR3 DNA sequence: TGTGCCAGCAGCCACCGGGACACCACCTACGAGCAGTACTTC.

This clonotype was detected only a few times. The chain is built from TRBV28 and TRBJ2-7; 11 nucleotides align to TRBD2. V lost 3 bases to trimming and J lost 2 bases; unmatched junction nucleotides: 12. This CDR3 spans 18 amino acids. Germline V gene lookup returns CDR1 MDHEN and CDR2 SYDVKM. CDR3 protein: CASSFPFSIAGGTYEQYF. DNA for the CDR3: TGTGCCAGCAGTTTTCCCTTTTCAATAGCGGGGGGGACCTACGAGCAGTACTTC.

The J gene is TRBJ2-5, the V gene TRBV10-3; 8 bases line up with TRBD1. The CDR3 has 16 amino acids. Per the germline V gene, CDR1 is ENHRY and CDR2 is SYGVKD. Trimming at V came to 2 bases and at J to 7 bases, leaving 12 bases not matched to a gene. In DNA, the CDR3 is TGTGCCATCAGTGAGCCGGACAGGGACTCCCGGGGGACCCAGTACTTC. Translating it yields CAISEPDRDSRGTQYF.

The chain uses TRBV12-5 and TRBJ2-7, with TRBD2 as a possible D gene (6 bases). Germline assignment: CDR1 LGHNT and CDR2 FRNRAP. The ends were cut back, 3 bases at V and 2 bases at J, with 14 bases in the middle. This CDR3 comprises 15 residues. CDR3 sequence (DNA): TGTGCTAGTGGTTTTTCACCGGGACTGACCTACGAGCAGTACTTC. Its translation: CASGFSPGLTYEQYF.

The V call is TRBV7-2, the J call TRBJ2-7; TRBD2 matches at 7 bases. The germline gives CDR1 SGHTA, CDR2 FQGNSA. Trimming at V came to 6 bases and at J to 6 bases, leaving 8 bases not matched to a gene. The CDR3 sequence is 13 residues long. CDR3 in DNA: TGTGCCAGCAGTGAAGGACTAGGTGGCGAGCAGTACTTC. The encoded protein is CASSEGLGGEQYF.

This clonotype has a count of ten or more. This chain links TRBV25-1 with TRBJ2-7, with TRBD2 matching over 7 bases. There are 13 residues in the CDR3. CDR1 MGHDK and CDR2 SYGVNS come from the germline V gene. Trimming at V came to 9 bases and at J to 5 bases, leaving 10 bases not matched to a gene. In nucleotides, the CDR3 is TGTGCCAGTTCCCCTGGACTAGTCCACGAGCAGTACTTC. Residues: CASSPGLVHEQYF.

This clonotype has only a few counts. The chain links TRBV9 to TRBJ2-5; 10 positions match TRBD1. CDR1 and CDR2 from the germline V gene are SGDLS and YYNGEE. The CDR3 loop spans 15 amino acids. V lost 0 bases, J lost 6 bases, and 5 bases stayed unmatched. The CDR3 region has the DNA TGTGCCAGCAGCGTAGGGGACAGGGGAGGGAAGACCCAGTACTTC. This translates into CASSVGDRGGKTQYF.

This rearrangement joins TRBV4-3 to TRBJ2-7; TRBD1 matches at 8 bases. This CDR3 contains 17 residues. Germline V gives CDR1 LGHNA, CDR2 YSLEER. V lost 1 base, J lost 3 bases, and 11 bases stayed unmatched. DNA for the CDR3: TGCGCCAGCAGCCAAGCCTGGGGACAGGCCACTTTCTACGAGCAGTACTTC. Its translation is CASSQAWGQATFYEQYF.

This clonotype was detected a few times. The chain employs TRBV7-9 and TRBJ2-7; D unclear. The CDR3 length is 12 residues. V lost 6 bases and J 4 bases, leaving 10 bases between the germline ends. Germline CDR1 reads SEHNR; CDR2 reads FQNEAQ (reference sequence). The CDR3 DNA sequence: TGTGCCAGCAGTGACTCCCATTACGAGCAGTACTTC. This codes for CASSDSHYEQYF. Looking up the rest from reference TRBV7-9 and TRBJ2-7 gives the full variable domain: DTGVSQNPRHKITKRGQNVTFRCDPISEHNRLYWYRQTLGQGPEFLTYFQNEAQLEKSRLLSDRFSAERPKGSFSTLEIQRTEQGDSAMYLCASSDSHYEQYFGPGTRLTVT.

This clonotype occurred a few times. The chain recombines TRBV24-1 with TRBJ2-7; a weak D match, TRBD2 (6 bases). V was cut by 0 bases and J by 4 bases, with 6 bases left in between. The CDR3 loop spans 13 amino acids. Germline values: CDR1 KGHDR, CDR2 SFDVKD. The CDR3 coding sequence is TGTGCCACCAGTGATTTGGCGGGGTACGAGCAGTACTTC. Its protein product is CATSDLAGYEQYF.

The chain joins TRBV3-1 to TRBJ2-5; a weak D match, TRBD2 (5 bases). The CDR3 spans 14 residues. Germline CDR1 and CDR2: LGHDT and YNNKEL (reference sequence). Trimming removed 3 bases from V and 2 bases from J, with 10 bases in between. Here the CDR3 reads CASSHQREQETQYF. CDR3 bases: TGTGCCAGCAGCCACCAACGGGAACAAGAGACCCAGTACTTC.

This clonotype was seen a few times. CDR3 residues: CASSFSGTGNTQYF. The CDR3 DNA follows: TGCGCCAGCAGCTTCTCAGGGACTGGGAATACGCAGTATTTT. The rearrangement uses TRBV5-1 and TRBJ2-3; tentative D call: TRBD2 (6 bases). CDR3 size: 14 residues. V was pared by 2 bases and J by 7 bases, with 14 bases between. Per the germline V gene, CDR1 is SGHRS and CDR2 is YFSETQ. Full variable domain (rest looked up from reference TRBV5-1 and TRBJ2-3): KAGVTQTPRYLIKTRGQQVTLSCSPISGHRSVSWYQQTPGQGLQFLFEYFSETQRNKGNFPGRFSGRQFSNSRSEMNVSTLELGDSALYLCASSFSGTGNTQYFGPGTRLTVL.

Only a few counts were recorded for this clonotype. The V gene is TRBV12-3 or TRBV12-4, the J gene TRBJ2-7; D is possibly TRBD1 or TRBD2 (6 bases each). V was cut by 8 bases and J by 6 bases, with 11 bases left in between. This CDR3 comprises 11 residues. The CDR3 sequence is CASGKGGEQYF. The CDR3 bases are TGTGCCAGCGGGAAGGGGGGCGAGCAGTACTTC.